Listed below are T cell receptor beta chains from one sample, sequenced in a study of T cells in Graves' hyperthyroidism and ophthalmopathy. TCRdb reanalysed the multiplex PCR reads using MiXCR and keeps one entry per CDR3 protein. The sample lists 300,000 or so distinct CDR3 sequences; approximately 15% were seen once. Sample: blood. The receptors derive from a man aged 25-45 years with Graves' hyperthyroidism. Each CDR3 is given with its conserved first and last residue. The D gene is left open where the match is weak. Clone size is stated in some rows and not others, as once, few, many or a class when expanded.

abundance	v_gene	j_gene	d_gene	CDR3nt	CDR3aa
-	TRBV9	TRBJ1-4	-	TGTGCCAGCAGCGTAGGTCTAGGGTACAACGAAAAACTGTTTTTT	CASSVGLGYNEKLFF
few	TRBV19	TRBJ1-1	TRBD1	TGTGCCAGTAGTATGGGCTCAGGGGGCACTGAAGCTTTCTTT	CASSMGSGGTEAFF
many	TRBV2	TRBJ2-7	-	TGTGCCAGCAGTGAGGGGCGTGCCTACGAGCAGTACTTC	CASSEGRAYEQYF
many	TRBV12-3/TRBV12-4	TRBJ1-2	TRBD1	TGTGCCAGCAGTACAGCGACAGGGAGAGGCGTCGGTGGCTACACCTTC	CASSTATGRGVGGYTF
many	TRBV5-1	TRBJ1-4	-	TGCGCCAGCAGCTTGTCGCCGCAGGGGAATGATGAAAAACTGTTTTTT	CASSLSPQGNDEKLFF
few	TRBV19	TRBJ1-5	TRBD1	TGTGCCAGTAGTCCCCCCGGGGACAGGTACGATCAGCCCCAGCATTTT	CASSPPGDRYDQPQHF
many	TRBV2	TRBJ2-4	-	TGTGCCAGCAGTATGCGGACCTACACCAAAAACATTCAGTACTTC	CASSMRTYTKNIQYF
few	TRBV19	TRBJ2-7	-	TGTGCCAGTACCTTAGGGGCAGGCCGCGCGGAGCAGTACTTC	CASTLGAGRAEQYF
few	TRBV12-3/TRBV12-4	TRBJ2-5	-	TGTGCCAGCAGCCAGACTAGTTGGACCCAGTACTTC	CASSQTSWTQYF
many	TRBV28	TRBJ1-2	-	TGTGCCAGCAGTTCCCCAATCGAAGGCGGCTACACCTTC	CASSSPIEGGYTF
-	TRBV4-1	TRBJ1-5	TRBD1	TGCGCCAGCAGCCGTTCCGGGACAGGGGGTCATCCCCAGCATTTT	CASSRSGTGGHPQHF
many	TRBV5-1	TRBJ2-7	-	TGCGCCAGCAGCTTGGTGGGGAATACCTACGAGCAGTACTTC	CASSLVGNTYEQYF
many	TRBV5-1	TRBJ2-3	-	TGCGCCAGCGCTAGCACAGATACGCAGTATTTT	CASASTDTQYF
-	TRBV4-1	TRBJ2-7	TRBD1	TGCGCCAGCAGCCAGGGGCCGGGACAGGGGACCTACGAGCAGTACTTC	CASSQGPGQGTYEQYF
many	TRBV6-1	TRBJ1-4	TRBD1	TGTGCCAGCAGTTTCCGGGACAGGGGGCTAAAACTGTTTTTT	CASSFRDRGLKLFF
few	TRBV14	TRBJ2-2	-	TGTGCCAGCAGAAGGGTCACTGCCGGGGAGCTGTTTTTT	CASRRVTAGELFF
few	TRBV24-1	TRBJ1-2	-	TGTGCCACCAGTGACCCCTATGGCTACACCTTC	CATSDPYGYTF
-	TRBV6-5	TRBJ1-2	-	TGTGCCAGCAGTTACTCGAACAGCTATGGCTACACCTTC	CASSYSNSYGYTF
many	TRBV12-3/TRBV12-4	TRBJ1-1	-	TGTGCCAGCGGTACGGGATCCCCCGCGAACACTGAAGCTTTCTTT	CASGTGSPANTEAFF
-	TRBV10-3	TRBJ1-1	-	TGTGCCATCAGTGAACCCTTGAACACTGAAGCTTTCTTT	CAISEPLNTEAFF